The next 28 T cell receptor beta chains were all read from a single sample in a study of CD8 T cells in ankylosing spondylitis (dated 2017 in TCRdb). Libraries were built with 5' RACE. The instrument given in TCRdb is Illumina HiSeq 2500. The raw public reads went through TCRdb reprocessing: fastp at Q25, MiXCR clone calling, in-frame beta chains kept. Rows are unified per CDR3 protein, each entry keeping the most common DNA and genes. In all, the sample holds approximately 200,000 distinct CDR3 sequences, and roughly 13% of those were seen once. The leading ten clones occupy about 17% of the sample. The sequencing input was blood, either unsorted or a sorted T cell fraction (not recorded which). These receptors came from a male donor with ankylosing spondylitis or in good health (not recorded which).

The chain carries TRBV19 and TRBJ2-1, with 7 bases lining up with TRBD2. Trimming at V came to 3 bases and at J to 4 bases, leaving 9 bases not matched to a gene. The CDR3 runs 16 residues. Germline loops: CDR1 LNHDA, CDR2 SQIVND (reference sequence). The CDR3 protein is CASSMGQRDGYNEQFF. Written as DNA, the CDR3 is TGTGCCAGTAGTATGGGGCAGCGGGACGGGTACAATGAGCAGTTCTTC. Full variable domain (remainder filled in from reference TRBV19 and TRBJ2-1): DGGITQSPKYLFRKEGQNVTLSCEQNLNHDAMYWYRQDPGQGLRLIYYSQIVNDFQKGDIAEGYSVSREKKESFPLTVTSAQKNPTAFYLCASSMGQRDGYNEQFFGPGTRLTVL.

This clonotype has a handful of counts. The chain carries TRBV7-9 and TRBJ1-5; D gene ambiguous. From germline, CDR1 is SEHNR and CDR2 FQNEAQ (reference sequence). The V end lost 4 bases, the J end lost 0 bases, and 7 bases lay between the germline ends. CDR3 size: 14 residues. Here the CDR3 reads CASSYGHSNQPQHF. The CDR3 coding sequence is TGTGCCAGCAGCTACGGGCATAGCAATCAGCCCCAGCATTTT.

This clonotype occurred many times. The chain combines TRBV29-1 with TRBJ2-1; a possible D gene is TRBD2 (7 bases). Trimming took off 2 bases at V and 13 bases at J, with 12 bases between the two ends. This CDR3 comprises 11 residues. From germline, CDR1 is SQVTM and CDR2 ANQGSEA. This CDR3 is CSVEKGGYQFF. CDR3 coding DNA: TGCAGCGTTGAAAAGGGGGGGTACCAGTTCTTC.

The V gene is TRBV4-1, the J gene TRBJ2-7, with 9 bases aligning to TRBD1. This CDR3 region has 15 residues. Germline CDR1 MGHRA, CDR2 YSYEKL. The J segment lost 5 bases and the V segment lost 3 bases, leaving 8 bases of the junction unmatched. The CDR3 reads CASSQPGQGTHEQYF. For the CDR3, the DNA is TGCGCCAGCAGCCAGCCGGGACAGGGCACCCACGAGCAGTACTTC.

This clonotype was observed a handful of times. The chain links TRBV20-1 to TRBJ2-1; TRBD2 aligns across 11 bases. CDR1 is DFQATT, CDR2 SNEGSKA, per germline (reference sequence). The CDR3 runs to 15 residues. V lost 5 bases, J lost 6 bases, and 9 bases stayed unmatched. The CDR3 sequence is CSAGASGRPSNEQFF. Here the CDR3 DNA reads TGCAGTGCTGGAGCTAGCGGGAGGCCATCCAATGAGCAGTTCTTC.

This clonotype was detected only a few times. This sequence joins TRBV29-1 and TRBJ1-2; D gene unclear. Germline V CDR1 and CDR2: SQVTM, ANQGSEA. V shed 3 bases and J shed 4 bases, with 3 bases lying between them. This CDR3 is built from 10 residues. The CDR3 nucleotides read TGCAGCGTTGATGCCTATGGCTACACCTTC. Protein sequence: CSVDAYGYTF.

This chain joins TRBV11-3 and TRBJ2-2; possibly TRBD1 for D (5 bases). The V end lost 2 bases, the J end lost 4 bases, and 8 bases lay between the germline ends. Germline values: CDR1 SGHNT, CDR2 YENEEA. This CDR3 contains 14 residues. The CDR3 here is CASSLYTGTGELFF. Here the CDR3 DNA reads TGTGCCAGCAGCTTATACACAGGCACCGGGGAGCTGTTTTTT.

This chain joins TRBV7-8 and TRBJ2-7; D call uncertain. This CDR3 has 14 residues. The germline gives CDR1 SGHVS, CDR2 FQNEAQ. The V end was cut by 0 bases, the J end by 0 bases, with 6 bases between. This CDR3 is CASSLAASSYEQYF. In nucleotides, the CDR3 is TGTGCCAGCAGCTTAGCGGCCAGCTCCTACGAGCAGTACTTC.

This clonotype has a handful of counts. The genes are TRBV5-1 and TRBJ1-2; maybe TRBD1 (6 bases). Germline CDR1 is SGHRS and CDR2 is YFSETQ. With 5 bases removed from V and 0 bases from J, the gap between germline ends came to 11 bases. The CDR3 runs 14 residues. CDR3 DNA: TGCGCCAGCAGTCCGGGACAAGCTAACTATGGCTACACCTTC. Amino acid sequence: CASSPGQANYGYTF.

There are a few counts of this clonotype. The chain joins TRBV12-3 or TRBV12-4 to TRBJ2-1; 7 bases are a match to TRBD2. This CDR3 contains 14 residues. Trimming removed 5 bases from V and 3 bases from J; junction bases left unmatched: 4. CDR3 nucleotide sequence: TGTGCCAGCAGTCCTACTAGCGACTACAATGAGCAGTTCTTC. Protein product: CASSPTSDYNEQFF.

The chain is built from TRBV5-6 and TRBJ2-7; D is possibly TRBD2 (5 bases). V was shortened by 3 bases and J by 0 bases, with 13 bases between the two germline ends. This CDR3 region has 15 residues. CDR1 is SGHDT and CDR2 is YYEEEE in the germline V gene. CDR3 sequence: CASSSDQGSSYEQYF. CDR3 DNA: TGTGCCAGCAGCTCCGACCAAGGGAGCTCCTACGAGCAGTACTTC.

This clonotype was counted many times. J is TRBJ2-2 and V is TRBV2, with TRBD1 identical over 7 bases. The CDR3 spans 18 residues. Trimming cost V 5 bases and J 0 bases; bases outside gene matches: 12. Looked up from germline, CDR1 is SNHLY and CDR2 is FYNNEI. CDR3: CASSQSPWDRTNTGELFF. The CDR3 bases are TGTGCCAGCAGTCAATCCCCTTGGGACAGAACGAACACCGGGGAGCTGTTTTTT.

The table lists this clonotype with a few counts. This chain links TRBV14 with TRBJ2-1; D might be TRBD2 (5 bases). V lost 0 bases, J lost 5 bases, and 11 bases lay in between. CDR1 SGHDN and CDR2 FVKESK come from the germline V gene. This CDR3 has 15 residues. CDR3 residues: CASSQESLGDNEQFF. CDR3 nucleotide sequence: TGTGCCAGCAGCCAAGAATCACTAGGTGACAATGAGCAGTTCTTC.

Ten or more counts support this clonotype. This rearrangement joins TRBV4-1 to TRBJ2-7; D might be TRBD1 or TRBD2, each matching 5 bases. V gave up 1 base and J gave up 1 base, with 11 bases separating them. CDR3 length: 15 residues. CDR1 and CDR2 from the germline V gene are MGHRA and YSYEKL. CDR3 sequence (DNA): TGCGCCAGCAGCCAAGGCAGGGACCTATCCTACGAGCAGTACTTC. Its translation is CASSQGRDLSYEQYF.

This chain joins TRBV7-9 and TRBJ2-1; D ambiguous. The CDR3 is 13 amino acids. With 4 bases removed from V and 4 bases from J, the gap between germline ends came to 8 bases. Per germline, CDR1 SEHNR and CDR2 FQNEAQ (reference sequence). This CDR3 reads CASSSSLYNEQFF. DNA for the CDR3: TGTGCCAGCAGCTCCTCTCTTTACAATGAGCAGTTCTTC.

A few counts support this clonotype. The J gene is TRBJ2-1, the V gene TRBV5-1, with D uncertain. Germline V gene lookup returns CDR1 SGHRS and CDR2 YFSETQ. The CDR3 covers 14 residues. V lost 0 bases and J lost 7, with 11 bases in between. The CDR3 loop reads CASSLVELANEQFF. The CDR3 nucleotides are TGCGCCAGCAGCTTGGTGGAACTCGCAAATGAGCAGTTCTTC.

In its sample, this clonotype was seen a few times. The J gene is TRBJ2-1, the V gene TRBV12-3 or TRBV12-4; TRBD2 matches at 7 bases. This CDR3 has 14 residues. V was clipped by 5 bases and J by 6 bases; unmatched bases: 7. Written as DNA, the CDR3 is TGTGCCAGCAGTGTCCAGCCGGGAGGCAATGAGCAGTTCTTC. Its translation is CASSVQPGGNEQFF.

This clonotype was recorded once. The chain uses TRBV9 and TRBJ2-5, with TRBD1 matching 7 bases. CDR3 length: 14 residues. Per the germline V gene, CDR1 is SGDLS and CDR2 is YYNGEE. V lost 1 base and J lost 1; bases outside the gene matches: 1. The DNA for the CDR3 is TGTGCCAGCAGCGTAAACAGGGGCCAAGAGACCCAGTACTTC. The encoded protein is CASSVNRGQETQYF.

The rearrangement uses TRBV7-9 and TRBJ1-1, with D uncertain. The length of the CDR3 is 15 residues. Germline CDR1 reads SEHNR; CDR2 reads FQNEAQ (reference sequence). V lost 6 bases, J lost 0 bases, and 14 bases lay in between. CDR3 in amino acids: CASRIGMGMNTEAFF. For the CDR3, the DNA is TGTGCCAGCAGGATAGGGATGGGGATGAACACTGAAGCTTTCTTT.

This clonotype was picked up a small number of times. The chain joins TRBV29-1 to TRBJ2-5; 8 bases match TRBD1. Germline V CDR1 and CDR2: SQVTM, ANQGSEA. This CDR3 has 13 residues. V gave up 2 bases and J gave up 5 bases; unmatched junction bases: 4. CDR3 coding DNA: TGCAGCGTTGAACGGGACAGGAGGGAGACCCAGTACTTC. It encodes CSVERDRRETQYF.

This rearrangement joins TRBV9 to TRBJ2-1; D is unclear. Trimming left V 0 bases short and J 0 bases short, with 10 bases between. The CDR3 contains 16 residues. Germline values: CDR1 SGDLS, CDR2 YYNGEE. CDR3: CASSVDYTSSYNEQFF. The CDR3 coding sequence is TGTGCCAGCAGCGTAGACTATACGAGCTCCTACAATGAGCAGTTCTTC.

This clonotype was detected only a few times. The gene calls are TRBV6-6 and TRBJ2-5, with D hard to call. CDR1 is MNHNY, CDR2 SVGAGI, per germline (reference sequence). The CDR3 is made up of 12 amino acids. The V gene lost 6 bases and the J gene lost 2 bases, with 7 bases spanning the gap. The CDR3 DNA follows: TGTGCCAGCAGCTGGTGGCAAGAGACCCAGTACTTC. Translation: CASSWWQETQYF.

The rearrangement links TRBV11-1 to TRBJ2-1, with TRBD1 matching 8 bases. This CDR3 spans 21 amino acids. In germline, CDR1 is SGHAT, CDR2 FQDESV (reference sequence). The trim removed 2 bases at V and 5 bases at J, leaving 23 bases unmatched. The chain's CDR3 is CASSLLPGQDPTRPLNNEQFF. The CDR3 coding sequence is TGTGCCAGCAGCTTACTCCCGGGACAGGACCCTACTAGGCCCCTCAACAATGAGCAGTTCTTC.

The sample holds a few counts of this clonotype. The CDR3 region is CASSPEYNEQFF. The CDR3 DNA follows: TGCGCCAGCAGCCCGGAATACAATGAGCAGTTCTTC. This sequence joins TRBV5-1 and TRBJ2-1; D remains ambiguous. The CDR3 length is 12 residues. Trimming took 4 bases from V and 4 from J, leaving 6 bases between them. Looked up from germline, CDR1 is SGHRS and CDR2 is YFSETQ.

CDR3 nucleotide sequence: TGTGCTAGTGGTGCCCCGGGACAGGGCTCCTACACCTTC. Translated, it gives CASGAPGQGSYTF. The genes are TRBV12-5 and TRBJ1-2; 9 bases line up with TRBD1. CDR1 is LGHNT and CDR2 is FRNRAP in the germline V gene. The CDR3 loop spans 13 amino acids. V lost 5 bases and J lost 10; bases outside the gene matches: 8.

This chain joins TRBV4-1 and TRBJ2-1; 9 positions agree with TRBD2. Germline values: CDR1 MGHRA, CDR2 YSYEKL. The CDR3 consists of 18 residues. J gave up 7 bases and V 2 bases, and 15 bases lay outside the gene matches. CDR3 nucleotides: TGCGCCAGCAGCCAACTAGGCCCGACTAGCGGAGCCCAAAATGAGCAGTTCTTC. It encodes CASSQLGPTSGAQNEQFF.

The J gene is TRBJ1-2, the V gene TRBV4-1; 9 bases map to TRBD1. Per the germline V gene, CDR1 is MGHRA and CDR2 is YSYEKL. The CDR3 is 15 residues long. Trimming cost V 4 bases and J 4 bases; bases outside gene matches: 7. DNA of the CDR3: TGCGCCAGCAGCCCGATGACAGGGGGTACCTATGGCTACACCTTC. Its translation is CASSPMTGGTYGYTF.

This chain uses TRBV7-9 with TRBJ2-3, with 9 bases that match TRBD1. The CDR3 contains 15 residues. Germline V gives CDR1 SEHNR, CDR2 FQNEAQ (reference sequence). J was trimmed by 3 bases and V by 8 bases; bases with no gene match: 9. CDR3 loop: CASLGDRDGTDTQYF. The CDR3 DNA follows: TGTGCCAGCCTGGGGGACAGGGATGGTACAGATACGCAGTATTTT.